Below are 2 T cell receptor beta chains sequenced from a single sample in a study of T-cell memory formation after mild COVID-19. TCRdb re-called the 5' RACE reads through MiXCR, storing one row per CDR3 protein. The sample carries hundreds of thousands of distinct CDR3 sequences, around 17% recorded once. What was sequenced was PBMCs or a T cell subset sorted from them (not recorded which). These receptors were taken from a man aged 18 to 35 who had mild COVID-19 (a few samples of this study predate the infection). Cell type and time point are not known.

This clonotype came up a few times. The chain carries TRBV12-5 and TRBJ2-3; D unclear. The germline V gene has CDR1 LGHNT and CDR2 FRNRAP. This CDR3 has 12 residues. The V end was cut by 6 bases, the J end by 2 bases, with 6 bases between. Here the CDR3 reads CASGATTDTQYF. In nucleotides, the CDR3 is TGTGCTAGTGGGGCCACCACAGATACGCAGTATTTT.

V usage is TRBV5-1 and J usage is TRBJ1-4; D possibly corresponds to TRBD1 (5 bases). This CDR3 is 16 amino acids long. V lost 4 bases, J lost 5 bases, and 18 bases lay in between. Germline V gene lookup returns CDR1 SGHRS and CDR2 YFSETQ. CDR3 sequence: CASSAGDQGFNEKLFF. The CDR3 DNA is TGCGCCAGCAGCGCCGGGGATCAGGGATTCAATGAAAAACTGTTTTTT. Combining the CDR3 with reference TRBV5-1 and TRBJ1-4 gives the whole variable domain KAGVTQTPRYLIKTRGQQVTLSCSPISGHRSVSWYQQTPGQGLQFLFEYFSETQRNKGNFPGRFSGRQFSNSRSEMNVSTLELGDSALYLCASSAGDQGFNEKLFFGSGTQLSVL.